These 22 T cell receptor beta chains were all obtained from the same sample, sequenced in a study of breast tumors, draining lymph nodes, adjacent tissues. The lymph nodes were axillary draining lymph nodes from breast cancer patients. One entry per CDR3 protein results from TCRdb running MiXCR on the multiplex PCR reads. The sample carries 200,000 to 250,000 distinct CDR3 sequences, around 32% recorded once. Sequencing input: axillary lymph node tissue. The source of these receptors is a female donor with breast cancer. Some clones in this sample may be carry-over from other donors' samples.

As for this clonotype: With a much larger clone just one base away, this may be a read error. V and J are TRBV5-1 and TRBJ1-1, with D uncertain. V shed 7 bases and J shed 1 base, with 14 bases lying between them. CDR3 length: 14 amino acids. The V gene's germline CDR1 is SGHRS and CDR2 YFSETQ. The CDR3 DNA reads TGCGCCAGCGGCCTCAGTCGGGGGAACACTGAAGCTTTCTTT. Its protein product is CASGLSRGNTEAFF.

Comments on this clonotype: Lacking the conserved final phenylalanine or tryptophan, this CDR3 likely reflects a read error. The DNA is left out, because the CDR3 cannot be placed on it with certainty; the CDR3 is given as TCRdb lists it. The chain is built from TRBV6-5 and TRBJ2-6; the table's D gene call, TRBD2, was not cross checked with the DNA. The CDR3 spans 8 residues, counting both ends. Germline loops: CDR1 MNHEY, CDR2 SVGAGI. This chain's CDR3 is CASSERAS.

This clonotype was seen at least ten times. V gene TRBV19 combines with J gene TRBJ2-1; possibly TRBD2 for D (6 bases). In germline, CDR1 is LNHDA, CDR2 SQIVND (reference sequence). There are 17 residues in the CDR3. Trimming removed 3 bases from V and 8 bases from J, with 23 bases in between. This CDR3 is CASSISVGREISYEQFF. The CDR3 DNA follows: TGTGCCAGTAGTATCTCTGTGGGACGGGAGATTTCTTATGAGCAGTTCTTC.

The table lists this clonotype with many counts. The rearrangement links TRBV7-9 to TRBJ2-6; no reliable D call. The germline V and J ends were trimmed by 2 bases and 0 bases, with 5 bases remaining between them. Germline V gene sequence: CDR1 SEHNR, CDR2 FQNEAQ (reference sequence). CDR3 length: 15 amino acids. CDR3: CASSLSFSGANVLTF. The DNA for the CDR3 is TGTGCCAGCAGCTTATCATTCTCTGGGGCCAACGTCCTGACTTTC. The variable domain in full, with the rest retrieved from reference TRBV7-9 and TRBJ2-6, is DTGVSQNPRHKITKRGQNVTFRCDPISEHNRLYWYRQTLGQGPEFLTYFQNEAQLEKSRLLSDRFSAERPKGSFSTLEIQRTEQGDSAMYLCASSLSFSGANVLTFGAGSRLTVL.

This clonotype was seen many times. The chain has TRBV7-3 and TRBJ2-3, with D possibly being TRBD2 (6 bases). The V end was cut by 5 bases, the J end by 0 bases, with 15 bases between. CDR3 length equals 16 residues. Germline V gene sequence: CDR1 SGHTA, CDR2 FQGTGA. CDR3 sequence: CASSPRGSGSTDTQYF. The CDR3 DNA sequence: TGTGCCAGCAGCCCCCGCGGTAGCGGTAGCACAGATACGCAGTATTTT.

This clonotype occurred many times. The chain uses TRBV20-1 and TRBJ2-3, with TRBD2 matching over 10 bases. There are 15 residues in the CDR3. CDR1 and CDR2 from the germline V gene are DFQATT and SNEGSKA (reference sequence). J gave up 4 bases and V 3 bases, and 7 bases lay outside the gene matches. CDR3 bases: TGCAGTGCTAGCTTCTCTAGCGGGAGATCAGATACGCAGTATTTT. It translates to CSASFSSGRSDTQYF.

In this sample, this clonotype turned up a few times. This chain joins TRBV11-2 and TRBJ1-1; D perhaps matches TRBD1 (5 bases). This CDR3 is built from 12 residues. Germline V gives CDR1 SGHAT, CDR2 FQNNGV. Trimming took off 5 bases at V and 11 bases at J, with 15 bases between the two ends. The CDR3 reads CASSAGGVWAFF. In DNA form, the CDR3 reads TGTGCCAGCAGCGCCGGGGGGGTGTGGGCTTTCTTT.

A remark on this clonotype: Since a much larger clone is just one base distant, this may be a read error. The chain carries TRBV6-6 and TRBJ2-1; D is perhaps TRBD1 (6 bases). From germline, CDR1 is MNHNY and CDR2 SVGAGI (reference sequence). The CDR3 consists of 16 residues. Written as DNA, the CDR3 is TGTGCCAGCAGTTACGGGGCAGGGGAAAGTTACAGTGAGCAGTTCTTC. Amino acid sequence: CASSYGAGESYSEQFF.

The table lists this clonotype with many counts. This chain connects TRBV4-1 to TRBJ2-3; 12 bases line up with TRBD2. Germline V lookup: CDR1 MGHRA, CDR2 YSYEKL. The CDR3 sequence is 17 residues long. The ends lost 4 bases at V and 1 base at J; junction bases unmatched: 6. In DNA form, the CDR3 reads TGCGCCAGCAGCCGGTCCGGACTAGCGGGGCGCACAGATACGCAGTATTTT. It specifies CASSRSGLAGRTDTQYF.

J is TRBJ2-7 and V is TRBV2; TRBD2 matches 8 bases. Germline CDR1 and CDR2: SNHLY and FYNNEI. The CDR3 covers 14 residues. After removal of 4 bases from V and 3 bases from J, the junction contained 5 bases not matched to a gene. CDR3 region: CASSAGGDLYEQYF. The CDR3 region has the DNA TGTGCCAGCAGTGCCGGGGGGGACCTCTACGAGCAGTACTTC.

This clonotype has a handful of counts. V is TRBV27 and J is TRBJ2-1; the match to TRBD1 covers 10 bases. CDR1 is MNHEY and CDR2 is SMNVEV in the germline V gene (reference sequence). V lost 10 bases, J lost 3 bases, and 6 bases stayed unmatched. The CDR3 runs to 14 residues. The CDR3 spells CAIRDRGIYNEQFF. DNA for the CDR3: TGTGCCATCCGGGACAGGGGAATCTACAATGAGCAGTTCTTC.

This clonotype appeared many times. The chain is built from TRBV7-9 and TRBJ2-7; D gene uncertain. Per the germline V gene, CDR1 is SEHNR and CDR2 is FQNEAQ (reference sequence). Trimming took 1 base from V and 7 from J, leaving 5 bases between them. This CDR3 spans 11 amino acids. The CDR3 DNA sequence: TGTGCCAGCAGCTTAGTAGGGGAGCAGTACTTC. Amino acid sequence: CASSLVGEQYF.

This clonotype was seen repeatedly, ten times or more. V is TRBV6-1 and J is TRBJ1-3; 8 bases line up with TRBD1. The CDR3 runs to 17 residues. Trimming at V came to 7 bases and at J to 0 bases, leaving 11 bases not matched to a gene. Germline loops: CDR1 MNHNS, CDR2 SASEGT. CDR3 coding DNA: TGTGCCAGCATCCGACCCGTCGGACAGGGCTCTGGAAACACCATATATTTT. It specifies CASIRPVGQGSGNTIYF.

As DNA, the CDR3 is TGCAGTGCTAGAGATCTGTTGGACAGGGGAGGGGAGACCCAGCATTTT. Translation: CSARDLLDRGGETQHF. This chain links TRBV20-1 with TRBJ1-5; 9 bases map to TRBD1. Germline V CDR1 and CDR2: DFQATT, SNEGSKA (reference sequence). The CDR3 covers 16 residues. Trimming took 0 bases from V and 11 from J; bases not matched to a gene: 14.

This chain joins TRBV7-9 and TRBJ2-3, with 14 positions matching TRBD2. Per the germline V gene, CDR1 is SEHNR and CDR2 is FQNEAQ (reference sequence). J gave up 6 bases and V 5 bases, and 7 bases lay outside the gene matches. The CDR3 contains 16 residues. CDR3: CASSPGLAGVYDTQYF. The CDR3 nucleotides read TGTGCCAGCAGCCCGGGACTAGCGGGAGTGTACGATACGCAGTATTTT.

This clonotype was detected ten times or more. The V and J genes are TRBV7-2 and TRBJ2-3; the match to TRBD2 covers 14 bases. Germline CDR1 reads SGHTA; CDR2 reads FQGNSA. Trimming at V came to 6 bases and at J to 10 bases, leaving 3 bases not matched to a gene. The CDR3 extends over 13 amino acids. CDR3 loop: CASRPGLAGAQYF. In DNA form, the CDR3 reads TGTGCCAGCAGACCGGGACTAGCGGGAGCGCAGTATTTT.

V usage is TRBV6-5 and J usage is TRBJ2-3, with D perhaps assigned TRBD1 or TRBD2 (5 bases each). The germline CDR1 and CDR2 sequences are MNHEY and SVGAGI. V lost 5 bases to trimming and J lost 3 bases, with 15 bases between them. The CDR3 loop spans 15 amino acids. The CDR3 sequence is CASSRGVRETDTQYF. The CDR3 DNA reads TGTGCCAGCAGTCGAGGGGTCCGGGAAACAGATACGCAGTATTTT.

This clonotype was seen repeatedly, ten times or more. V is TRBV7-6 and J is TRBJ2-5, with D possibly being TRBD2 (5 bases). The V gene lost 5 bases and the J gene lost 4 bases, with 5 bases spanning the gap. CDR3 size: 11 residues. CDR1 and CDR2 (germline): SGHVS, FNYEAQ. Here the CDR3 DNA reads TGTGCCAGCAGCGGAGGAGAGACCCAGTACTTC. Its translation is CASSGGETQYF.

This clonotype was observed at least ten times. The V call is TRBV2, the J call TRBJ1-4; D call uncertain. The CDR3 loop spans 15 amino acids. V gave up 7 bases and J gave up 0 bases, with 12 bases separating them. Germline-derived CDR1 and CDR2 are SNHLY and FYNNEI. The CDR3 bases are TGTGCCAGCAAGGTGGCGAGGACAACTAATGAAAAACTGTTTTTT. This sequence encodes CASKVARTTNEKLFF.

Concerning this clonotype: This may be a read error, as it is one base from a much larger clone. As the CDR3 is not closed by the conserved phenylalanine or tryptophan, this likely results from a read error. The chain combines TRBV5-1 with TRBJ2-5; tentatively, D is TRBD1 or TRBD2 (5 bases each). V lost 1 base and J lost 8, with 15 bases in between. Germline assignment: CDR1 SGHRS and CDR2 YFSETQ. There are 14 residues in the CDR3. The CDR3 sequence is CASSLQGQGDTQYS. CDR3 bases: TGCGCCAGCAGCTTGCAGGGTCAGGGAGACACCCAGTACTCC.

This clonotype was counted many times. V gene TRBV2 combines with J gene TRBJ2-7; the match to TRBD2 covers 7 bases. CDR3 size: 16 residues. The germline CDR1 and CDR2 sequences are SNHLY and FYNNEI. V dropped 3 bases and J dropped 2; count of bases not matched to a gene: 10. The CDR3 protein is CASSDGGGVGTYEQYF. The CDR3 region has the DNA TGTGCCAGCAGTGATGGGGGGGGGGTAGGGACCTACGAGCAGTACTTC.

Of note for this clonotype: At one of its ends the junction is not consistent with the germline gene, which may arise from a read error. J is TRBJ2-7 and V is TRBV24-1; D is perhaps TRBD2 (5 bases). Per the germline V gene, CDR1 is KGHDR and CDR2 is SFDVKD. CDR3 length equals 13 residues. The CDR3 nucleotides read TGTTCCACCAGTGGGAGTGTGCCCAATGAGCAGTACTTC. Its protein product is CSTSGSVPNEQYF.